This is a list of T cell receptor beta chains from one sample in a study of CD8 T cells in Susac syndrome. TCRdb called the immunoSEQ multiplex PCR reads again in MiXCR, with one record for every CDR3 protein. The sample carries around 190,000 distinct CDR3 sequences, approximately 95% recorded once. Material: CD4+ T cells from PBMCs. These receptors all come from a human donor in good health. Each CDR3 is given without its conserved first and last residue. Fields, in order: V gene, D gene, clone size, J gene, CDR3 protein. D genes are given only for firm matches. Not every row has a clone size; where given, it reads once, few, many or a size class.

>TRBV20-1|.|once|TRBJ2-7
SSSGAGRTYEQY
>TRBV20-1|.|.|TRBJ1-5
SARRQSNQPQH
>TRBV2|.|.|TRBJ1-5
ASTGFLSQPQH
>TRBV2|.|.|TRBJ1-1
ASSGEGEAF
>TRBV30|.|.|TRBJ1-5
AWSVGQGYNEPQH
>TRBV30|TRBD1|.|TRBJ1-2
AWSVQGGGWGYT
>TRBV3-1|.|.|TRBJ2-7
ASSQAAGSSYEQY
>TRBV14|.|few|TRBJ2-3
ASSQDWGTDTQY
>TRBV5-1|.|once|TRBJ2-2
ASSILGGTGELF
>TRBV6-2/TRBV6-3|TRBD2|.|TRBJ2-1
ATQRGRYNEQF
>TRBV4-3|TRBD1|.|TRBJ1-2
ASSQGTDRINYGYT
>TRBV20-1|TRBD1|few|TRBJ2-7
SAVGTGSYEQY
>TRBV7-3|TRBD1|.|TRBJ2-3
ASSPGQGQDTQY
>TRBV6-6|TRBD2|.|TRBJ2-1
ASSSLAGVNEQF
>TRBV3-1|.|.|TRBJ2-1
ASSPLGFIEQF
>TRBV20-1|.|.|TRBJ2-3
SARGSGRTDTQY
>TRBV9|.|.|TRBJ2-2
ASSVSGVGTGELF
>TRBV5-6|TRBD1|.|TRBJ2-4
ASSLGDSKNIQY
>TRBV18|.|.|TRBJ1-1
ASSPSLDRNTEAF
>TRBV6-1|.|.|TRBJ2-6
ASSPVGFSGANVLT
>TRBV6-6|TRBD2|.|TRBJ2-7
ASSYRAGEESEQY
>TRBV29-1|.|.|TRBJ2-4
SAHVSLAKNIQY
>TRBV20-1|TRBD1|.|TRBJ2-7
SARGETGNHYEQY
>TRBV29-1|.|.|TRBJ1-1
SVAVNTEAF
>TRBV15|TRBD1|.|TRBJ1-2
ATSRDRDSYLYGYT
>TRBV7-8|TRBD1|.|TRBJ2-3
ASSLGQGGDTQY
>TRBV3-1|.|.|TRBJ2-1
ASSQAPGVVF
>TRBV28|.|.|TRBJ2-3
ASSIRTVWDRTDTQY
>TRBV11-2|.|.|TRBJ2-7
ASRSGRRQY
>TRBV28|.|.|TRBJ2-5
ASSFRPDPGAETQY
>TRBV27|.|.|TRBJ1-1
ASKRTTNTEAF
>TRBV20-1|.|.|TRBJ2-1
SAPGRTSNNEQF
>TRBV30|.|.|TRBJ1-2
AWSPFRTGGGYT
>TRBV30|.|.|TRBJ2-1
AWLPGHSYNEQF
>TRBV4-2|.|.|TRBJ2-4
ASSRGSIQY
>TRBV29-1|.|.|TRBJ2-1
SVDPGRYNEQF
>TRBV7-9|TRBD1|.|TRBJ2-7
ASSPGQGRLHEQY
>TRBV19|.|.|TRBJ2-7
ASSLGQTYEQY
>TRBV28|.|.|TRBJ1-3
ASSLSRAGNTIY
>TRBV12-3/TRBV12-4|.|.|TRBJ2-7
ASSLGRGPYEQY
>TRBV24-1|.|once|TRBJ1-2
ATSEKGLTYGYT
>TRBV20-1|.|few|TRBJ2-7
SARGAGATYEQY
>TRBV27|TRBD1|.|TRBJ1-5
ASSPQGRRNQPQH
>TRBV12-3/TRBV12-4|.|.|TRBJ1-5
ASSLSTEPQH
>TRBV7-9|.|.|TRBJ2-7
ASSLAVGEEQY